This is a list of T cell receptor beta chains from one sample in a study of blood T cells in healthy people across ages. A single record per CDR3 protein comes from TCRdb applying MiXCR to the 5' RACE reads. The sample records about 640,000 distinct CDR3 sequences, about 53% being singletons. The sample was blood. The receptors shown here come from a man in his 60s in good health. Each CDR3 is given with its conserved first and last residue. A D gene is named only where the DNA matches it firmly. The listing skips clone size in some rows; elsewhere it reads once, few, many or a size class.

CDR3 protein,CDR3 DNA,V gene,CDR3 length,clone size,D gene,J gene
CASSPTGRRGYTF,TGTGCCAGCAGTCCGACAGGGCGTAGAGGCTACACCTTC,TRBV6-5,13,few,TRBD1,TRBJ1-2
CASSEGSGGIGNEQFF,TGTGCCAGCAGTGAAGGGAGCGGGGGTATTGGCAATGAGCAGTTCTTC,TRBV6-1,16,few,TRBD2,TRBJ2-1
CASSEGPVSYGYTF,TGTGCCAGCAGTGAAGGCCCTGTCAGCTATGGCTACACCTTC,TRBV6-4,14,NA,NA,TRBJ1-2
CATSRDPPWTETSSTDTQYF,TGTGCCACCAGCAGAGACCCCCCTTGGACGGAAACATCTAGCACAGATACGCAGTATTTT,TRBV15,20,NA,NA,TRBJ2-3
CASRVSNQPQHF,TGTGCCAGCAGGGTCAGCAATCAGCCTCAGCATTTT,TRBV28,12,NA,NA,TRBJ1-5
CASSFSGAGVGTQYF,TGTGCCAGCAGTTTCTCCGGGGCCGGGGTTGGGACCCAGTACTTC,TRBV27,15,few,NA,TRBJ2-5
CASSLPTSGGSEQFF,TGTGCCAGCAGCCTACCGACTAGCGGGGGAAGTGAGCAGTTCTTC,TRBV5-6,15,once,TRBD2,TRBJ2-1
CASRPPNQPQHF,TGTGCCAGCAGGCCACCGAATCAGCCCCAGCATTTT,TRBV6-2/TRBV6-3,12,NA,NA,TRBJ1-5
CASSKLSRDRGRNEQFF,TGTGCCAGCAGCAAGTTAAGCCGGGACAGGGGGCGAAATGAGCAGTTCTTC,TRBV21-1,17,few,NA,TRBJ2-1
CASSESLTRSGANVLTF,TGTGCCAGCAGTGAATCTCTCACCCGCTCTGGGGCCAACGTCCTGACTTTC,TRBV6-1,17,NA,NA,TRBJ2-6
CAISDLSPETQYF,TGTGCCATCAGTGACCTTTCCCCAGAGACCCAGTACTTC,TRBV10-3,13,few,NA,TRBJ2-5
CASSRAELAKSSYEQYF,TGTGCCAGCAGCCGGGCGGAACTAGCGAAAAGCTCCTACGAGCAGTACTTC,TRBV27,17,NA,TRBD2,TRBJ2-7
CASSLPGPYNEQFF,TGTGCCAGCAGCTTACCGGGCCCGTACAATGAGCAGTTCTTC,TRBV7-2,14,few,NA,TRBJ2-1
CASSSNSGGVTDTQYF,TGCGCCAGCAGCTCCAACTCGGGCGGGGTCACAGATACGCAGTATTTT,TRBV5-1,16,NA,NA,TRBJ2-3
CASSTGLQLETQYF,TGCGCCAGCAGCACGGGACTTCAACTGGAGACCCAGTACTTC,TRBV5-1,14,many,NA,TRBJ2-5
CASSQGAPKGTEAFF,TGTGCCAGCAGCCAAGGGGCCCCCAAAGGCACTGAAGCTTTCTTT,TRBV3-1,15,NA,NA,TRBJ1-1
CASRPGGDYGYTF,TGTGCCAGCAGACCAGGGGGCGACTATGGCTACACCTTC,TRBV5-6,13,NA,TRBD1,TRBJ1-2
CASSRPTPGWESRCYEQYF,TGTGCCAGCAGCCGCCCGACACCGGGGTGGGAGTCCCGCTGCTACGAGCAGTACTTC,TRBV4-2,19,NA,NA,TRBJ2-7
CASSRRDRENEQYF,TGTGCCAGCAGCCGCCGGGACAGGGAAAACGAGCAGTACTTC,TRBV12-3/TRBV12-4,14,NA,TRBD1,TRBJ2-7
CASRRDNEQFF,TGCGCCAGCCGAAGAGACAATGAGCAGTTCTTC,TRBV5-1,11,NA,NA,TRBJ2-1
CASSPARPRRLQETQYF,TGTGCCAGCAGCCCAGCCCGCCCCCGGAGGCTACAAGAGACCCAGTACTTC,TRBV11-2,17,NA,NA,TRBJ2-5